The sequence of this T cell receptor beta chain was determined in a study of cytomegalovirus exposure and HLA in healthy donors (dated by TCRdb to about 2017). Notes on the research overall: In an earlier analysis of around 540 of the donors, 276 Gb of sequence data and 90 million to 130 million unique TCR beta sequences from 180 million or so T cells were reported. Rather than drawing on any new phenotypic data, the later analysis identified candidate immune exposures from TCR beta sequences and the way those sequences occurred across donors. The number of donors typed differed by locus, with about 629-630 for A, B, C, DRB1 and DQB1, around 500 for DQA1, under 610 for DPA1, and some 450 for DPB1. Several DR-DQ haplotypes were handled as single units for association and clustering because linkage in the cohort was strong. Among some 400 genotyped donors of the cohort, an average of around 220,000 unique TCR beta nucleotide sequences was sequenced per donor, of which 15% to 20% were non-productive. Besides the first cohort of roughly 640 subjects, a separate validation cohort made up of around 120 different subjects was used. Donor age, sex, ethnicity and CMV serostatus were compiled together with the repertoire data. A later genetic analysis took genome-wide SNP genotypes for about 55% of the roughly 670 donors and used that subset as a discovery cohort. The study profiled the T cell repertoires of more than 500 subjects by immunosequencing and related them to cytomegalovirus serostatus. An early release that covered approximately 600 HLA-typed donors contained around 300 gigabases of sequencing data and around 85 million unique TCR sequences. To predict cytomegalovirus infection status, the study brought together high-throughput TCR immunosequencing, statistical association of individual TCRs with disease status, and machine learning. The aim of the study was to test whether cataloging public T cell receptors could identify signatures of past pathogen exposure. An earlier analysis of 587 of the donors applied high-throughput TCR beta sequencing to assess whether each TCR beta V gene segment acted as functional or pseudogenic. Of the 300 to 400 genotyped donors, over 70% fell in the genetic ancestry cluster associated with self-reported Caucasian donors. Every discovery cohort repertoire had been produced on one sequencing platform. In a later analysis, previously published TCR beta repertoires from about 640 donors were re-analyzed and high-resolution HLA genotyping was added so that TCR occurrence patterns could be studied. Class I and class II HLA loci were covered by the typing at four-digit resolution. What the research found in general, with its limitations: In a later analysis, TCR association rates were found to vary across HLA loci, with the most associated TCRs seen for DRB1 alleles and the fewest for HLA-C alleles. The only immune exposure information available for the cohort was CMV serostatus. Roughly uniform sequencing depth across donors was assumed in presence/absence analyses, although this assumption may not hold. A further reported finding was that TCR beta sequences accurately predicted the HLA-A and HLA-B alleles for most subjects in the first cohort. A later analysis associated approximately 17,000 TCR beta sequences with specific HLA alleles at a false discovery rate of 0.05. Linkage disequilibrium might explain the correlated functional status among segregating V segments, but an unknown experimental factor could not be ruled out. Broadly in line with IMGT annotations, most TCR beta V segments showed up in productive rearrangements about 87% or about 30% of the time in an earlier analysis of about 500 of the donors. Strong co-occurrence of HLA alleles, especially DR and DQ, made assigning TCR associations to individual alleles difficult. According to a later analysis, most CMV-associated TCR beta chains appeared to be HLA-restricted, and the HLA associations seemed to be driven largely by CMV exposure. The classifier was reported to diagnose cytomegalovirus status with high specificity and sensitivity in both the original cohort and the validation cohort. A few of the identified cytomegalovirus-associated TCR beta chains were confirmed in vitro to be specific for cytomegalovirus antigens. The study gave a list of about 150 TCR beta chains associated with cytomegalovirus. HLA typing was unavailable for some donors at each locus, so association tests used only the typed subset. In a later genetic analysis, a missense DCLRE1C variant was associated with V-gene and J-gene trimming of TCR beta chains, and the association was replicated in an independent cohort. In a later genetic analysis, fewer N-insertions in productive TCRs were reported among donors in an Asian-associated ancestry cluster than the approximately 710-donor mean. In a later analysis, HLA-associated TCR beta chains showed more clonal expansion and lower generation probabilities than non-associated chains that were equally common. Several of the top co-occurrence clusters appeared to be linked to parvovirus B19, influenza, CMV and Epstein-Barr virus, according to a later analysis. Most TCR sequences were seen in very few donors, while some public TCRs were found in many individuals. The sequencing pipeline was judged likely to have produced a cluster of highly shared sequence variants as a technical artifact. Some IMGT-functional V segments, including TRBV6-2 and TRBV6-3, could not be told apart with the 87-base-pair reads, so those segments were excluded. According to the authors, the approach could potentially be generalized to other disease states and immunological phenotypes. Because counts were too low, seventeen rarely observed V segments, including chromosome 9 orphons, were excluded from the earlier analysis of 587 of the donors. In this cohort, only TCR beta chains were sequenced, and detectable features were limited by the absence of alpha or paired-chain data.

Note on this clone: Its antigen has not been determined. Nothing much larger sits one base from this clone, and base qualities are not available.

Reading from cysteine to phenylalanine, the CDR3 counts 14 amino acids. The CDR3 DNA has 42 bases and is translated from base 1. Taken from the germline V gene (reference sequence), the CDR1 and CDR2 loops are MNHEY and SMNVEV. From V the trimming removes 3 bases and from J it removes 6 bases, while the gene matches leave 4 bases of the junction unaccounted for. The cohort comprised 666 healthy bone marrow donors. All cohort members were sampled while nominally healthy, although unrecorded immune exposures were likely present. The donor tested CMV seropositive and was one of the 289 seropositive cohort members. A peripheral blood sample was provided by each donor, and peripheral blood mononuclear cells were used for TCR beta sequencing. The Qiagen DNeasy Blood Extraction Kit was used to extract genomic DNA from the blood cell samples. Libraries were built with the immunoSEQ multiplex PCR assay. A mixture of 60 forward primers for TCR Vbeta segments and 13 reverse primers for TCR Jbeta segments was used in the multiplex PCR. A multiplex PCR assay on genomic DNA amplified the CDR3 region of rearranged TCR beta genes. On the Illumina HiSeq System, the amplified TCR beta libraries were sequenced as 87-base-pair reads. Per the source publication's procedure: A later analysis counted around 72 million unique TCR beta chains across the 690 or so repertoires, and approximately 11 million of these chains were shared by at least two donors. Raw reads were error-corrected and collapsed into unique sequences by a nearest-neighbor algorithm in which closely related sequences were merged to remove PCR and sequencing errors. Alignment of CDR3 sequences to IMGT reference sequences was used to assign V, D and J gene segments. Each retained sequence needed at least a six-nucleotide match to both a V gene segment and a J gene segment. A rearrangement was called productive if the CDR3 had no stop codons and remained in frame with V and J, and every other rearrangement was called non-productive. CDR3 was defined according to IMGT convention as the region running from the second conserved V-encoded cysteine to the conserved J-encoded phenylalanine. The earlier analysis of 587 of the donors excluded sequences that lacked an unambiguous match to a single V gene segment. An earlier analysis of some 610 of the donors called V segments functional above 56.7% productive rearrangements and segregating when the between-donor standard deviation exceeded 5%. To diagnose cytomegalovirus status from the catalog of TCR beta chain sequences, a statistical classification framework was built. In a later analysis, V and J genes were assigned by comparing TCR nucleotide sequences against IMGT/GENE-DB human TR gene sequences. The TCRdist pipeline was used in a later analysis to assign CDR3 sequences and most-parsimonious VDJ recombination scenarios. A later analysis defined each TCR beta chain by its CDR3 amino acid sequence plus V-gene family, and excluded reads lacking a unique V-gene family. A later analysis removed roughly 590 highly shared, low-generation-probability nucleotide sequences to deal with suspected cross-contamination and a sequencing artifact. For each public chain, a later analysis derived a clonal expansion index from normalized ranks of inferred template counts within each repertoire. In a later analysis, generation probabilities were computed using a VDJ recombination model fitted to out-of-frame rearrangements, and the results were checked against IGoR. Hypergeometric tests were used in a later analysis to score TCR-TCR, TCR-HLA and TCR-CMV co-occurrence, with a repertoire-size bias correction applied to the TCR pairs. A later analysis estimated false discovery rates by permuting HLA or CMV assignments 20 times. In a later analysis, co-occurring TCRs were grouped using DBSCAN, with TCRdist sequence similarity added in when clustering inside HLA-allele-positive subsets. For co-occurrence clustering, repertoires with fewer than 30,000 or more than 120,000 public chains were excluded, along with four to six repertoires with anomalous nucleotide sharing. TCRdb took this table from immuneACCESS and kept in-frame rearrangements with V and J called. Such tables lack part of the clones; where checked against another copy, unresolved V genes explain under half of the gap, and the rest is unexplained. The V and J calls and clone size were taken over from that table, and D and trimming were inferred from the DNA. For this sample the table gives approximately 88,000 clones, of which over 70% were detected only once. The top ten hold under 7% of the sample.

The chain joins TRBV27 to TRBJ1-5, and TRBD1 aligns with 8 junction nucleotides. The sequencing input was PBMCs. The sequence derives from a man between 18 and 29 years old in good health and CMV-seropositive. The DNA sequence reads TGTGCCAGCAGTTTCAGGGGGCCGAGTCAGCCCCAGCATTTT. Translated, this is CASSFRGPSQPQHF.